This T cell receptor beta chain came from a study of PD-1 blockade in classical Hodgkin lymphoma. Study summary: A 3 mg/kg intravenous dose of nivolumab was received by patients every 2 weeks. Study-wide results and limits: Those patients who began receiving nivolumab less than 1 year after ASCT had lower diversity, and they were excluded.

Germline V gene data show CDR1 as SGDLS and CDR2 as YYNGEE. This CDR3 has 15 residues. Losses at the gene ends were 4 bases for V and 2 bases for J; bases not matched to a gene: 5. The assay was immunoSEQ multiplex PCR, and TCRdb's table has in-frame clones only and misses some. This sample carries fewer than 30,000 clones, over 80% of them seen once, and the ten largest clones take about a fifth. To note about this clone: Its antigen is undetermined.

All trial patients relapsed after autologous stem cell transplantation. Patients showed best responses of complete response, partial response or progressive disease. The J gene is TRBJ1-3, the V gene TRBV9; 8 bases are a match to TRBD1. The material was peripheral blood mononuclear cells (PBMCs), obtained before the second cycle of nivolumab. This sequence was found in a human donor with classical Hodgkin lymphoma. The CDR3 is CASSNRQGTGNTIYF. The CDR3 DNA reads TGTGCCAGCAGCAACCGACAGGGGACTGGAAACACCATATATTTT.